This T cell receptor beta chain was identified during a study of blood T cell repertoires in COVID-19. Study as a whole: The study drew acute and convalescent COVID-19 samples from the United States, Italy and Spain. T cells, B-cell-depleted T cells, or PBMCs provided the cDNA or gDNA that served as material.

Repertoires were generated with immunoSEQ multiplex PCR, while TCRdb's copy carries only in-frame clones and drops some. The sample gives roughly 30,000 clones, about 89% of which show up once; roughly 3.2% is in the top ten. V lost 1 base to trimming and J lost 3 bases, with 16 bases between them. The CDR3 runs 15 residues. CDR1 and CDR2 from the germline V gene are GTSNPN and SVGIG (reference sequence). This chain connects TRBV30 to TRBJ2-7; possible D gene TRBD2, 5 bases. The specimen was peripheral blood. This receptor was identified in a human donor in a cohort sampled during active COVID-19. CDR3 region: CAWSDPPSFGYEQYF. CDR3 DNA sequence: TGTGCCTGGAGTGACCCCCCTAGCTTCGGCTACGAGCAGTACTTC.